The sample holds many counts of the clone carrying this TCR beta chain. This CDR3 spans 14 amino acids. Trimming cost V 9 bases and J 3 bases; bases outside gene matches: 11. Germline CDR1 is MNHNS and CDR2 is SASEGT. The data belong to a study of T-cell reconstitution after alpha-beta-depleted transplantation in children. Unique molecular identifiers featured in how the TCRbeta library was prepared. MiXCR, run by TCRdb on the PCR reads, gives a single entry per CDR3 protein. The repertoire consists of roughly 590,000 distinct CDR3 sequences, with over 15% occurring once and the leading ten covering 1.1%.

The rearrangement joins TRBV6-1 to TRBJ2-7; TRBD1 matches 7 bases. The source is a human donor who donated a stem cell graft to a child with acute myeloid leukemia. The source was PBMCs from the stem cell graft donor, collected from the stem cell graft. CDR3 protein: CASDIQGNSYEQYF. The CDR3 nucleotides are TGTGCCAGTGATATACAGGGGAATAGCTACGAGCAGTACTTC.